The 24 T cell receptor beta chains listed next were all sequenced from one sample in a study of post-analysis software for immune sequencing data. TCR beta cDNA libraries had unique molecular identifiers. MiXCR was run by TCRdb on the PCR reads, yielding one entry per CDR3 protein. The top ten hold around 5.9% of the sample, which has roughly 540,000 distinct CDR3 sequences, roughly 34% seen once. These receptors lack a known antigen. Study conclusions and caveats: Five TRBV segments occurring more often in patients than controls included TRBV5-6, TRBV5-1 and TRBV20-1.

Sequenced input: blood. These TCRs come from a girl aged 2-17 years with multiple sclerosis.

This clonotype was found a few times. V and J are TRBV11-1 and TRBJ2-1, with 11 bases lining up with TRBD1. The CDR3 covers 16 residues. CDR1 SGHAT and CDR2 FQDESV come from the germline V gene (reference sequence). Trimming at V came to 8 bases and at J to 4 bases, leaving 10 bases not matched to a gene. CDR3 DNA sequence: TGTGCCAGCCGCCACCCGGGGACAGGGGGGTACAATGAGCAGTTCTTC. The encoded protein is CASRHPGTGGYNEQFF. The full variable domain, its missing parts supplied by reference TRBV11-1 and TRBJ2-1, is EAEVAQSPRYKITEKSQAVAFWCDPISGHATLYWYRQILGQGPELLVQFQDESVVDDSQLPKDRFSAERLKGVDSTLKIQPAELGDSAMYLCASRHPGTGGYNEQFFGPGTRLTVL.

V is TRBV2 and J is TRBJ1-2; a weak D match, TRBD1 (5 bases). CDR1 and CDR2 from the germline V gene are SNHLY and FYNNEI. CDR3 length: 14 amino acids. Trimming shortened V by 6 bases and J by 7 bases, and 18 bases separated the two germline ends. The CDR3 region has the DNA TGTGCCAGCAGCCCGGAGGGGCGGGCGGGTGGCTACACCTTC. Protein product: CASSPEGRAGGYTF.

The V and J genes are TRBV7-6 and TRBJ1-2; D is unclear. Per germline, CDR1 SGHVS and CDR2 FNYEAQ. The CDR3 loop spans 12 amino acids. V gave up 0 bases and J gave up 5 bases, with 4 bases separating them. The CDR3 spells CASSLAQYGYTF. The CDR3 DNA follows: TGTGCCAGCAGCTTAGCTCAGTATGGCTACACCTTC.

This clonotype was seen a few times. This sequence joins TRBV6-5 and TRBJ1-2, with a tentative D call TRBD1 (5 bases). Looked up from germline, CDR1 is MNHEY and CDR2 is SVGAGI. The CDR3 spans 13 residues. V was cut by 5 bases and J by 5 bases, with 12 bases left in between. The CDR3, as DNA: TGTGCCAGCAGTCGGACACAGACTTATGGCTACACCTTC. The encoded protein is CASSRTQTYGYTF.

This rearrangement joins TRBV3-1 to TRBJ2-1; 7 bases map to TRBD2. The ends lost 4 bases at V and 0 bases at J; junction bases unmatched: 12. CDR1 LGHDT and CDR2 YNNKEL come from the germline V gene (reference sequence). The CDR3 has 18 amino acids. CDR3 sequence (DNA): TGTGCCAGCAGCCGTGATACCCTAGCGGCCAGCTCCTACAATGAGCAGTTCTTC. This codes for CASSRDTLAASSYNEQFF.

This clonotype was seen only once. The chain is built from TRBV7-9 and TRBJ1-5, with 12 bases identical to TRBD1. There are 18 residues in the CDR3. V lost 5 bases, J lost 5 bases, and 13 bases stayed unmatched. Germline V gives CDR1 SEHNR, CDR2 FQNEAQ (reference sequence). The CDR3 sequence: CASSPGTGGGRGDQPQHF. The CDR3 DNA follows: TGTGCCAGCAGCCCCGGGACAGGGGGCGGTAGGGGGGATCAGCCCCAGCATTTT.

This clonotype was seen more than once but under ten times. CDR3 in amino acids: CASSSTGIQYF. CDR3 sequence (DNA): TGCGCCAGCAGCTCCACAGGGATTCAGTACTTC. The V and J genes are TRBV5-1 and TRBJ2-4; possible D gene TRBD1, 6 bases. Germline CDR1 reads SGHRS; CDR2 reads YFSETQ. The V gene lost 3 bases and the J gene lost 10 bases, with 8 bases spanning the gap. CDR3 size: 11 residues.

The rearrangement joins TRBV18 to TRBJ2-1; TRBD1 matches at 9 bases. CDR1 and CDR2 from the germline V gene are KGHSH and LQKENI. V lost 0 bases and J lost 7; bases outside the gene matches: 7. The CDR3 covers 16 residues. CDR3 DNA sequence: TGTGCCAGCTCACCACCCCGGGACAGGGTTTTTAATGAGCAGTTCTTC. It specifies CASSPPRDRVFNEQFF.

CDR3 sequence (DNA): TGTGCCAGCACCCCGGGAGGTGGGGGTGCAGAGACCCAGTACTTC. Amino acid sequence: CASTPGGGGAETQYF. This sequence joins TRBV7-9 and TRBJ2-5; TRBD2 agrees at 7 bases. This CDR3 is built from 15 residues. Germline CDR1 SEHNR, CDR2 FQNEAQ (reference sequence). Trimming took 7 bases from V and 4 from J; bases not matched to a gene: 12.

This clonotype was seen ten or more times. This chain links TRBV7-2 with TRBJ2-5; TRBD1 matches 7 bases. J lost 1 base, V lost 5 bases, and 4 bases had no gene match. This CDR3 is 14 amino acids long. Germline assignment: CDR1 SGHTA and CDR2 FQGNSA. The CDR3 is CASSASGGQETQYF. CDR3 DNA: TGTGCCAGCAGCGCCTCAGGGGGCCAAGAGACCCAGTACTTC. Looking up the rest from reference TRBV7-2 and TRBJ2-5 gives the full variable domain: GAGVSQSPSNKVTEKGKDVELRCDPISGHTALYWYRQSLGQGLEFLIYFQGNSAPDKSGLPSDRFSAERTGGSVSTLTIQRTQQEDSAVYLCASSASGGQETQYFGPGTRLLVL.

The chain employs TRBV7-8 and TRBJ2-7; unclear D gene. The V gene lost 2 bases and the J gene lost 2 bases, with 10 bases spanning the gap. The length of the CDR3 is 14 residues. The germline CDR1 and CDR2 sequences are SGHVS and FQNEAQ. The CDR3 loop is CASSLKGGAYEQYF. DNA for the CDR3: TGTGCCAGCAGCTTAAAGGGCGGTGCCTACGAGCAGTACTTC.

This clonotype was observed a few times. The V call is TRBV7-2, the J call TRBJ1-2; the match to TRBD1 covers 8 bases. The CDR3 is 16 amino acids. V lost 5 bases and J lost 0; bases outside the gene matches: 8. Germline V lookup: CDR1 SGHTA, CDR2 FQGNSA. DNA for the CDR3: TGTGCCAGCAGCCAATACGGGACAGGCTCTAACTATGGCTACACCTTC. Translated: CASSQYGTGSNYGYTF.

This clonotype was seen more than once but under ten times. The chain joins TRBV12-3 or TRBV12-4 to TRBJ1-6; 7 bases are a match to TRBD1. Trimming at V came to 7 bases and at J to 9 bases, leaving 9 bases not matched to a gene. The CDR3 sequence is 14 residues long. The CDR3 DNA reads TGTGCCAGCACCCGGACAGGTCTGGGTTCACCCCTCCACTTT. Translated, it gives CASTRTGLGSPLHF.

This clonotype was recorded a few times. The CDR3 DNA is TGCAGTGCTCAGAGCGGGGCTAGCGGGGGGAGCACAGATACGCAGTATTTT. It translates to CSAQSGASGGSTDTQYF. V gene TRBV20-1 combines with J gene TRBJ2-3; 11 bases map to TRBD2. The length of the CDR3 is 17 residues. Germline CDR1 DFQATT, CDR2 SNEGSKA (reference sequence). With V trimmed by 5 bases and J by 0 bases, 10 bases remained unmatched.

This chain uses TRBV29-1 with TRBJ1-1; TRBD1 is a possible D gene (5 bases). The CDR3 contains 12 residues. CDR1 is SQVTM and CDR2 is ANQGSEA in the germline V gene. Between the trimmed V and J ends, which lost 6 bases and 0 bases, there was a span of 8 bases. CDR3 region: CSVLRVNTEAFF. For the CDR3, the DNA is TGCAGCGTCCTCAGGGTGAACACTGAAGCTTTCTTT.

The table lists this clonotype with a few counts. The chain carries TRBV7-3 and TRBJ2-3; tentative D call: TRBD2 (6 bases). V lost 2 bases and J lost 4, with 10 bases in between. Germline V gene data show CDR1 as SGHTA and CDR2 as FQGTGA. The CDR3 is made up of 14 amino acids. The CDR3 spells CASSLGTFADTQYF. The DNA for the CDR3 is TGTGCCAGCAGCTTAGGGACTTTCGCAGATACGCAGTATTTT.

The V call is TRBV5-6, the J call TRBJ2-3; maybe TRBD2 (6 bases). V was cut by 4 bases and J by 5 bases, with 17 bases left in between. The CDR3 loop spans 15 amino acids. Germline V CDR1 and CDR2: SGHDT, YYEEEE. The CDR3 loop is CASSPPGLLLDTQYF. As DNA, the CDR3 is TGTGCCAGCAGCCCACCTGGACTATTGCTAGATACGCAGTATTTT.

This clonotype was detected only a few times. The chain recombines TRBV20-1 with TRBJ2-1, with 7 bases that match TRBD1. The trim removed 8 bases at V and 0 bases at J, leaving 7 bases unmatched. The CDR3 has 14 amino acids. The germline CDR1 and CDR2 sequences are DFQATT and SNEGSKA (reference sequence). The CDR3 loop reads CSPRGTASYNEQFF. Here the CDR3 DNA reads TGCAGTCCAAGGGGGACAGCCTCCTACAATGAGCAGTTCTTC.

This clonotype has more than one count but fewer than ten. The CDR3 loop reads CSVGTVSNQPQHF. DNA of the CDR3: TGCAGTGTCGGGACAGTTAGCAATCAGCCCCAGCATTTT. The chain couples TRBV20-1 to TRBJ1-5, with 7 bases lining up with TRBD1. The CDR3 is made up of 13 amino acids. V shed 7 bases and J 0 bases; nucleotides not matched to a gene: 3. The germline CDR1 and CDR2 sequences are DFQATT and SNEGSKA (reference sequence).

This chain uses TRBV29-1 with TRBJ2-7, with 9 bases aligning to TRBD1. The CDR3 length is 13 residues. V gave up 4 bases and J gave up 4 bases; unmatched junction bases: 5. CDR1 is SQVTM and CDR2 is ANQGSEA in the germline V gene. This chain's CDR3 is CSVAWDRDYEQYF. CDR3 nucleotides: TGCAGCGTTGCGTGGGACAGGGATTACGAGCAGTACTTC.

This clonotype has only one observation. V gene TRBV2 combines with J gene TRBJ1-4; 8 bases are a match to TRBD1. The germline V gene has CDR1 SNHLY and CDR2 FYNNEI. Losses at the gene ends were 11 bases for V and 8 bases for J; bases not matched to a gene: 13. This CDR3 comprises 14 residues. The CDR3 DNA is TGTGCCTCCCGAAAGACAGGGGTTGGAGAAAAACTGTTTTTT. It is translated as CASRKTGVGEKLFF.

The chain is built from TRBV18 and TRBJ2-5; D is unclear. Germline V gene data show CDR1 as KGHSH and CDR2 as LQKENI. With 1 base removed from V and 4 bases from J, the gap between germline ends came to 19 bases. The CDR3 is 17 amino acids. The CDR3 bases are TGTGCCAGCTCACCACAGAACCCCGCTGTGCACATAGAGACCCAGTACTTC. Encoded protein: CASSPQNPAVHIETQYF.

This chain uses TRBV5-1 with TRBJ1-5, with no clear D. Trimming cost V 1 base and J 0 bases, with 8 bases left between them. There are 15 residues in the CDR3. CDR1 and CDR2 (germline): SGHRS, YFSETQ. CDR3 DNA sequence: TGCGCCAGCAGCTTGAGCGGAAATAGCAATCAGCCCCAGCATTTT. It yields the protein CASSLSGNSNQPQHF.

In nucleotides, the CDR3 is TGCAGCGTTGGGACAGGGTCGGAAAAACTGTTTTTT. As protein: CSVGTGSEKLFF. This chain joins TRBV29-1 and TRBJ1-4; 8 bases are shared with TRBD1. J lost 8 bases, V lost 4 bases, and 3 bases had no gene match. The CDR3 contains 12 residues. CDR1 and CDR2 from the germline V gene are SQVTM and ANQGSEA.